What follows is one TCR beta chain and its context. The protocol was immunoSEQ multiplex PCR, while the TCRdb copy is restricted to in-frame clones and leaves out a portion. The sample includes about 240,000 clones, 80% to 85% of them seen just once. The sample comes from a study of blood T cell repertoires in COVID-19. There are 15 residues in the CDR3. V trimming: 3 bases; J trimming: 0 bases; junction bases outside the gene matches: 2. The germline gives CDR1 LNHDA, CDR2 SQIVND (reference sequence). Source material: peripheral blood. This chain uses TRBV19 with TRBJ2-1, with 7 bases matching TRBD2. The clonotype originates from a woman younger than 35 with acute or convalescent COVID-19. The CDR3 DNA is TGTGCCAGTAGTATTGGGGGGGTCTCCTACAATGAGCAGTTCTTC. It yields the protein CASSIGGVSYNEQFF.